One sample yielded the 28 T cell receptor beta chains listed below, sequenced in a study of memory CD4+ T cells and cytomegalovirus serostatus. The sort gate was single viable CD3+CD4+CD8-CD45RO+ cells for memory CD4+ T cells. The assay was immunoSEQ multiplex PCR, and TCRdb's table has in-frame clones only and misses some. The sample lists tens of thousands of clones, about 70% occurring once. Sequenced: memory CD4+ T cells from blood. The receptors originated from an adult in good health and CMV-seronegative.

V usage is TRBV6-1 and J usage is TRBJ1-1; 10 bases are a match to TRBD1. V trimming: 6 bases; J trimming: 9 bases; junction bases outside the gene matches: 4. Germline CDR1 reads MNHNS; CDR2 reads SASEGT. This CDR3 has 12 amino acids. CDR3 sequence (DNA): TGTGCCAGCAGCACGGGACAGGGGCAAGCTTTCTTT. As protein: CASSTGQGQAFF.

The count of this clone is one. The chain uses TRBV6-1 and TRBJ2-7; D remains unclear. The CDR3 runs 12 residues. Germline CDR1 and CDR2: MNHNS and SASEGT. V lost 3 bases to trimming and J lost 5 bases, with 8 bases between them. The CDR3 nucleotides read TGTGCCAGCAGTGAGAATCGCGACGAGCAGTACTTC. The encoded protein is CASSENRDEQYF.

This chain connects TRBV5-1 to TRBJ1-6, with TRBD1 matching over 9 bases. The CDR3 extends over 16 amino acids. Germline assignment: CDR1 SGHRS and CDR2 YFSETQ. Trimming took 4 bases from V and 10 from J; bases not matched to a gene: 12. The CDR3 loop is CASSRDRDRARSPLHF. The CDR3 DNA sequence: TGCGCCAGCAGCCGAGACCGGGACAGGGCACGATCACCCCTCCACTTT. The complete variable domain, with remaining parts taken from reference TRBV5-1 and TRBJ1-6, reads KAGVTQTPRYLIKTRGQQVTLSCSPISGHRSVSWYQQTPGQGLQFLFEYFSETQRNKGNFPGRFSGRQFSNSRSEMNVSTLELGDSALYLCASSRDRDRARSPLHFGNGTRLTVT.

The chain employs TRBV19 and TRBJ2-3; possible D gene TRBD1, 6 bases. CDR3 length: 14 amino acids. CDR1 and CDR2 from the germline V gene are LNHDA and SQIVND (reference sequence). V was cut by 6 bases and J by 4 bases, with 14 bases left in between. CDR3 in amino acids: CASRYREGADTQYF. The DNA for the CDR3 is TGTGCCAGTAGGTACAGGGAAGGCGCAGATACGCAGTATTTT.

The CDR3 bases are TGCGCCAGCAGCCCAGGGGACCAGCTCAATGAAAAACTGTTTTTT. Translation: CASSPGDQLNEKLFF. V usage is TRBV5-1 and J usage is TRBJ1-4; possible D gene TRBD1, 6 bases. From germline, CDR1 is SGHRS and CDR2 YFSETQ. Trimming took off 4 bases at V and 5 bases at J, with 15 bases between the two ends. This CDR3 has 15 residues.

CDR3 nucleotide sequence: TGTGCCAGCAGCCAAGGGAGCGGGGGTACCCCCGAGACCCAGTACTTC. It specifies CASSQGSGGTPETQYF. The V call is TRBV4-2, the J call TRBJ2-5; TRBD2 agrees at 8 bases. Germline loops: CDR1 LGHNA, CDR2 YNFKEQ. The CDR3 consists of 16 residues. The trim removed 1 base at V and 5 bases at J, leaving 9 bases unmatched.

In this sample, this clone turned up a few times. The CDR3 sequence: CASSLRGVGTEAFF. CDR3 nucleotide sequence: TGTGCCAGCAGCTTGCGAGGCGTTGGGACTGAAGCTTTCTTT. The rearrangement uses TRBV11-2 and TRBJ1-1, with D hard to call. Trimming left V 3 bases short and J 5 bases short, with 13 bases between. This CDR3 comprises 14 residues. Germline CDR1 is SGHAT and CDR2 is FQNNGV.

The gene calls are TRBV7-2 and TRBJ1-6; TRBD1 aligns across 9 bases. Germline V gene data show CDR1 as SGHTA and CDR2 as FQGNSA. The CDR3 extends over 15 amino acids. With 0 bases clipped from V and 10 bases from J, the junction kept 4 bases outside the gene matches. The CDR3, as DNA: TGTGCCAGCAGCTTAGCCGACAGGGGGGTCTCACCCCTCCACTTT. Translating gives CASSLADRGVSPLHF.

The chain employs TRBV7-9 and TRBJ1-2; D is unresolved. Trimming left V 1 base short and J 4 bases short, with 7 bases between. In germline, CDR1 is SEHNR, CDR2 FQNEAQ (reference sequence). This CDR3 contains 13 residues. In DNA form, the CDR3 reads TGTGCCAGCAGCTTAGGGCTCCCCTATGGCTACACCTTC. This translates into CASSLGLPYGYTF.

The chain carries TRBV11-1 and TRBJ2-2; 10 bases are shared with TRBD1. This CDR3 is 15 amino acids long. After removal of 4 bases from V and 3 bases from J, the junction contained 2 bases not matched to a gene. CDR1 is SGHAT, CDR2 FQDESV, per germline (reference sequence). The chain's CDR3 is CASSSGTGDTGELFF. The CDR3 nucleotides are TGTGCCAGCAGCTCCGGGACAGGGGACACCGGGGAGCTGTTTTTT.

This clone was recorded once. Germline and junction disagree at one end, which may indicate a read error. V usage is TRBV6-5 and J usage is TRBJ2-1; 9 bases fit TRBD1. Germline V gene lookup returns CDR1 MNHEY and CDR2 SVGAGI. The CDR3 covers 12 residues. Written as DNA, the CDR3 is TGTGCCAGCAGTTACGAGACAGGGGGGGTCGTCTTC. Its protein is CASSYETGGVVF.

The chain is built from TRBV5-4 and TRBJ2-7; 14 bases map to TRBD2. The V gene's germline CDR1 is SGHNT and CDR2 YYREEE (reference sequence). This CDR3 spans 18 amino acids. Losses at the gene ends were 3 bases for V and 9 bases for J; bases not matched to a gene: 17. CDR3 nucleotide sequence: TGTGCCAGCAGCTGGACCGGGACTAGCGGGAGTAATTCCCCTAGGCAGTACTTC. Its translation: CASSWTGTSGSNSPRQYF.

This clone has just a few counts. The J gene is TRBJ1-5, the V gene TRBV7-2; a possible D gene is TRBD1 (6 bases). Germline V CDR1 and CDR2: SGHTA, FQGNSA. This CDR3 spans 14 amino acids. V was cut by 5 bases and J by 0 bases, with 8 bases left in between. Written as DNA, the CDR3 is TGTGCCAGCAGCCGGACAGATAGCAATCAGCCCCAGCATTTT. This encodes CASSRTDSNQPQHF.

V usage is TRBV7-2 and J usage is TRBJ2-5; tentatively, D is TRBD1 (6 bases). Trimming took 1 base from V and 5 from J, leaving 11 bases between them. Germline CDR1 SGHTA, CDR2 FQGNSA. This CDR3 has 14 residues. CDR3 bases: TGTGCCAGCAGCTTAGGTCAGGGGTGGGAGACCCAGTACTTC. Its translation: CASSLGQGWETQYF.

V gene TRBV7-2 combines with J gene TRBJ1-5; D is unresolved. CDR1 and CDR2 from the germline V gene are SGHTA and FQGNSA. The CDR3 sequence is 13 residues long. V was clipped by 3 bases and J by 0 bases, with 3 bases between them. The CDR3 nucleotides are TGTGCCAGCAGCTTGTCTAGCAATCAGCCCCAGCATTTT. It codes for CASSLSSNQPQHF.

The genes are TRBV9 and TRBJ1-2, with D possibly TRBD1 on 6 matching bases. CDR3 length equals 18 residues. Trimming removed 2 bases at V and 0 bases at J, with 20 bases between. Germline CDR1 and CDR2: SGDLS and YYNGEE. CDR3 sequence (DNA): TGTGCCAGCAGCGTGGCCCCACCAACAGGGTATGCTAACTATGGCTACACCTTC. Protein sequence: CASSVAPPTGYANYGYTF. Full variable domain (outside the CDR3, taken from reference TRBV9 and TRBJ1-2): DSGVTQTPKHLITATGQRVTLRCSPRSGDLSVYWYQQSLDQGLQFLIQYYNGEERAKGNILERFSAQQFPDLHSELNLSSLELGDSALYFCASSVAPPTGYANYGYTFGSGTRLTVV.

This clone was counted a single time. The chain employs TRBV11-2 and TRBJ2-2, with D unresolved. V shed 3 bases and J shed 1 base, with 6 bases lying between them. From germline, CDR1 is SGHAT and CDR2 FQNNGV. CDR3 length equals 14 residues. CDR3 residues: CASSFERNTGELFF. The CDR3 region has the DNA TGTGCCAGCAGCTTCGAGCGGAACACCGGGGAGCTGTTTTTT.

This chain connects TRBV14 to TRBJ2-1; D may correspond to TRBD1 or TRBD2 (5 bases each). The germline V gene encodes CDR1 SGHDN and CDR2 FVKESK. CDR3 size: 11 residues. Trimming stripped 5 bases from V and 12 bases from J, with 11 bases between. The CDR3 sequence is CASSAGTAQFF. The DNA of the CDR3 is TGTGCCAGCAGCGCCGGGACGGCGCAGTTCTTC. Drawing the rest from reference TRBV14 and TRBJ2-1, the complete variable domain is EAGVTQFPSHSVIEKGQTVTLRCDPISGHDNLYWYRRVMGKEIKFLLHFVKESKQDESGMPNNRFLAERTGGTYSTLKVQPAELEDSGVYFCASSAGTAQFFGPGTRLTVL.

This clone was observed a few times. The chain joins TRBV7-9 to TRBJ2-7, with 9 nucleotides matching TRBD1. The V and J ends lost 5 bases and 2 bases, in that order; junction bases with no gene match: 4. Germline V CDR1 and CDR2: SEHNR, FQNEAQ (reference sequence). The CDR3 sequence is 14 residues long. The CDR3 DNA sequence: TGTGCCAGCAGCCCACAGGGGGCCCCCTACGAGCAGTACTTC. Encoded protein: CASSPQGAPYEQYF.

CDR3 amino acids: CASSYSISTDTQYF. The CDR3 coding sequence is TGTGCCAGCAGTTACTCAATCAGCACAGATACGCAGTATTTT. The V call is TRBV6-6, the J call TRBJ2-3; no clear D gene. From germline, CDR1 is MNHNY and CDR2 SVGAGI (reference sequence). The V end lost 0 bases, the J end lost 0 bases, and 4 bases lay between the germline ends. This CDR3 has 14 amino acids.

CDR3 protein: CASSLGQASYEQYF. CDR3 in DNA: TGTGCCAGCTCGCTAGGACAGGCGTCCTACGAGCAGTACTTC. The chain is built from TRBV18 and TRBJ2-7; 7 positions agree with TRBD1. The germline CDR1 and CDR2 sequences are KGHSH and LQKENI. V lost 6 bases to trimming and J lost 1 base; unmatched junction nucleotides: 6. The CDR3 totals 14 residues. The full variable domain, with the rest looked up from reference TRBV18 and TRBJ2-7, is NAGVMQNPRHLVRRRGQEARLRCSPMKGHSHVYWYRQLPEEGLKFMVYLQKENIIDESGMPKERFSAEFPKEGPSILRIQQVVRGDSAAYFCASSLGQASYEQYFGPGTRLTVT.

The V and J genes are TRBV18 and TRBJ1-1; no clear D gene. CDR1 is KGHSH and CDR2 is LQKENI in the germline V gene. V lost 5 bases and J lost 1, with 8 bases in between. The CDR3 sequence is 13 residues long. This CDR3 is CASSSGANTEAFF. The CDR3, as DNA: TGTGCCAGCTCATCTGGCGCGAACACTGAAGCTTTCTTT.

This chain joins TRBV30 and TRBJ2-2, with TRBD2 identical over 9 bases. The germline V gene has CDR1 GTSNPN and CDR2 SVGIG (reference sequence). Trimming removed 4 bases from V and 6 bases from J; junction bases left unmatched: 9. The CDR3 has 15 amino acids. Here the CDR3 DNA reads TGTGCCTGGAAAACGTCGCGGGGGGGCCCCGGGGAGCTGTTTTTT. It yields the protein CAWKTSRGGPGELFF.

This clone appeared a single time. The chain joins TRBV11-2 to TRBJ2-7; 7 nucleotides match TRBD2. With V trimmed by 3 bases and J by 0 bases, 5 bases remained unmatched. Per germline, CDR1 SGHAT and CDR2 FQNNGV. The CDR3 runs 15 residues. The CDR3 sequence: CASSLGEGPSYEQYF. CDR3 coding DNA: TGTGCCAGCAGCTTGGGGGAGGGCCCCTCCTACGAGCAGTACTTC.

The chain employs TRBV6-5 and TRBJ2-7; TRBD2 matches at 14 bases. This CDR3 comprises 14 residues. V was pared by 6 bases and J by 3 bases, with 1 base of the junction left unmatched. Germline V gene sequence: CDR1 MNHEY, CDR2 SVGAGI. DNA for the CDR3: TGTGCCAGCAGGGGGACTAGCGGGAGCTACGAGCAGTACTTC. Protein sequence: CASRGTSGSYEQYF.

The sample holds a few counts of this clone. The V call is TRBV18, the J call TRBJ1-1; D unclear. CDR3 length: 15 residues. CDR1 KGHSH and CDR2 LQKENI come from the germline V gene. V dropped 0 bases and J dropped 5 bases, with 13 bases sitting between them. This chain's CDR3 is CASSPPTEKRTEAFF. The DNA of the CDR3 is TGTGCCAGCTCACCACCGACGGAGAAAAGAACTGAAGCTTTCTTT.

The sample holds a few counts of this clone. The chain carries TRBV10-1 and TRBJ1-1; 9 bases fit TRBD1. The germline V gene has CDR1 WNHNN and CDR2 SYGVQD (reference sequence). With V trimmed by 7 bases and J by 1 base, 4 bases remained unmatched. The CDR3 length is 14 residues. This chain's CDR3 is CASTRTGENTEAFF. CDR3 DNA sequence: TGCGCCAGCACCCGGACAGGGGAGAACACTGAAGCTTTCTTT.

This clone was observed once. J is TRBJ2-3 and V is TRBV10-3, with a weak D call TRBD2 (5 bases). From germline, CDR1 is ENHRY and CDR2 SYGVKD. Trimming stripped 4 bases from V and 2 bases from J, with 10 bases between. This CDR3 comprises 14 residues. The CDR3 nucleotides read TGTGCCATCAGTGTTTCGGAGGTCACAGATACGCAGTATTTT. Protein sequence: CAISVSEVTDTQYF.